The 29 T cell receptor beta chains presented below share a single source sample, sequenced in a study of beta chain features in type 1 diabetes. The isolated RNA, all of it, was reverse transcribed, so expressed TCRB transcripts were what got sequenced. TCRdb keeps only in-frame clones here, not all; method: immunoSEQ multiplex PCR. This sample yields 860,000 or so clones, of which roughly a sixth are seen a single time; 0.023% belongs to the top ten. Sequences were obtained from naive CD4+ T cells from blood. These receptors were obtained from a woman aged 18-35 years in good health.

This clone was observed a few times. The rearrangement links TRBV9 to TRBJ1-1; D is undetermined. CDR3 length equals 14 residues. V dropped 4 bases and J dropped 1 base, with 11 bases sitting between them. Germline CDR1 is SGDLS and CDR2 is YYNGEE. CDR3 sequence reads: CASSTRATNTEAFF. The CDR3 DNA sequence: TGTGCCAGCAGCACCCGAGCCACGAACACTGAAGCTTTCTTT. Based on the CDR3 plus reference TRBV9 and TRBJ1-1, the full variable domain is DSGVTQTPKHLITATGQRVTLRCSPRSGDLSVYWYQQSLDQGLQFLIQYYNGEERAKGNILERFSAQQFPDLHSELNLSSLELGDSALYFCASSTRATNTEAFFGQGTRLTVV.

The chain uses TRBV4-2 and TRBJ2-7, with D perhaps assigned TRBD1 or TRBD2 (6 bases each). The CDR3 runs to 14 residues. Germline V CDR1 and CDR2: LGHNA, YNFKEQ. V lost 0 bases and J 7 bases, leaving 13 bases between the germline ends. The CDR3 loop reads CASSQERGAFEQYF. The CDR3 DNA sequence: TGTGCCAGCAGCCAAGAGAGGGGGGCCTTTGAGCAGTACTTC.

The chain combines TRBV6-4 with TRBJ2-2; 10 bases are shared with TRBD2. Germline V lookup: CDR1 MRHNA, CDR2 SNTAGT. The CDR3 loop spans 15 amino acids. The junction had 10 bases not matched to a gene; V was cut back by 9 bases and J by 6 bases. The CDR3 DNA follows: TGTGCCAGAGCGGGAGGGCCGGGGAGTGCCGGGGAGCTGTTTTTT. The encoded protein is CARAGGPGSAGELFF.

The chain links TRBV7-2 to TRBJ2-7; the match to TRBD2 covers 10 bases. Germline V gene sequence: CDR1 SGHTA, CDR2 FQGNSA. This CDR3 comprises 15 residues. V lost 4 bases to trimming and J lost 5 bases; unmatched junction nucleotides: 8. The CDR3 sequence: CASSWFSGRKDEQYF. The CDR3 coding sequence is TGTGCCAGCAGCTGGTTTAGCGGGAGGAAGGACGAGCAGTACTTC.

This chain connects TRBV28 to TRBJ1-2, with unresolved D. CDR1 is MDHEN and CDR2 is SYDVKM in the germline V gene. CDR3 size: 12 residues. Trimming removed 5 bases at V and 3 bases at J, with 7 bases between. The CDR3 spells CASSREYYGYTF. CDR3 coding DNA: TGTGCCAGCAGTAGGGAATACTATGGCTACACCTTC.

As for this clone: One end of the junction varies from germline; a read error may be responsible. This chain connects TRBV28 to TRBJ1-4, with a weak D call TRBD1 (5 bases). The length of the CDR3 is 15 residues. The germline CDR1 and CDR2 sequences are MDHEN and SYDVKM. CDR3 loop: CASSLMTAINQKLFF. CDR3 DNA: TGTGCCAGCAGCCTTATGACAGCGATTAATCAAAAACTGTTTTTT.

This clone occurred once. The V call is TRBV11-2, the J call TRBJ2-1, with D uncertain. Germline lookup yields CDR1 SGHAT and CDR2 FQNNGV. The CDR3 spans 15 residues. The V and J ends lost 5 bases and 3 bases respectively, with 14 bases between them. The CDR3 sequence is CASSLSKNHYNEQFF. In DNA, the CDR3 is TGTGCCAGCAGCCTTAGCAAGAACCACTACAATGAGCAGTTCTTC.

In this sample, this clone turned up a few times. The chain links TRBV28 to TRBJ2-1; 7 bases line up with TRBD2. V shed 10 bases, J shed 4 bases, and the junction held 7 bases outside the gene matches. CDR3 size: 13 residues. The germline gives CDR1 MDHEN, CDR2 SYDVKM. CDR3 sequence reads: CAIERDPYNEQFF. DNA for the CDR3: TGTGCCATAGAGCGGGACCCTTACAATGAGCAGTTCTTC. The full variable domain, in which reference TRBV28 and TRBJ2-1 provide the parts outside the CDR3, is DVKVTQSSRYLVKRTGEKVFLECVQDMDHENMFWYRQDPGLGLRLIYFSYDVKMKEKGDIPEGYSVSREKKERFSLILESASTNQTSMYLCAIERDPYNEQFFGPGTRLTVL.

This clone was recorded a few times. The chain carries TRBV7-8 and TRBJ2-7; possible D gene TRBD1, 6 bases. The CDR3 sequence is 15 residues long. CDR1 SGHVS and CDR2 FQNEAQ come from the germline V gene. The V end was cut by 3 bases, the J end by 6 bases, with 18 bases between. The CDR3 DNA reads TGTGCCAGCAGCTTCCGGTTTAAACAGGGTCCCGAGCAGTACTTC. This codes for CASSFRFKQGPEQYF.

This clone was seen more than once but under ten times. The chain uses TRBV29-1 and TRBJ1-1, with 8 bases matching TRBD1. Germline CDR1 is SQVTM and CDR2 is ANQGSEA. The CDR3 loop spans 12 amino acids. The ends lost 6 bases at V and 5 bases at J; junction bases unmatched: 5. CDR3 residues: CSVGRTGTEAFF. CDR3 DNA: TGCAGCGTGGGAAGGACAGGGACTGAAGCTTTCTTT.

V is TRBV2 and J is TRBJ1-5; tentatively, D is TRBD1 (5 bases). CDR3 length equals 14 residues. Germline CDR1 is SNHLY and CDR2 is FYNNEI. Trimming took off 6 bases at V and 7 bases at J, with 16 bases between the two ends. CDR3 coding DNA: TGTGCCAGCAGGCCCCCAAGGGGTGGGCAGCCCCAGCATTTT. This codes for CASRPPRGGQPQHF.

This clone was seen more than once but under ten times. The chain combines TRBV6-5 with TRBJ1-1, with D perhaps TRBD1 (5 bases). Per the germline V gene, CDR1 is MNHEY and CDR2 is SVGAGI. The CDR3 is 16 residues long. V lost 2 bases and J lost 1, with 14 bases in between. This CDR3 is CASSYISGTSNTEAFF. The DNA of the CDR3 is TGTGCCAGCAGTTACATATCCGGGACGTCGAACACTGAAGCTTTCTTT.

The genes are TRBV7-2 and TRBJ1-4, with D perhaps TRBD1 (5 bases). Per germline, CDR1 SGHTA and CDR2 FQGNSA. With 4 bases removed from V and 1 base from J, the gap between germline ends came to 10 bases. This CDR3 has 15 residues. The CDR3 DNA follows: TGTGCCAGCAGCTCCGGGAGGGGAACTAATGAAAAACTGTTTTTT. Encoded protein: CASSSGRGTNEKLFF.

There are a few counts of this clone. This chain connects TRBV5-4 to TRBJ1-2; D is unclear. Germline CDR1 and CDR2: SGHNT and YYREEE (reference sequence). The CDR3 has 13 residues. The V gene lost 4 bases and the J gene lost 3 bases, with 10 bases spanning the gap. The CDR3 DNA sequence: TGTGCCAGCAGCCGAGGGCTGGACTATGGCTACACCTTC. Translation: CASSRGLDYGYTF. Based on the CDR3 plus reference TRBV5-4 and TRBJ1-2, the full variable domain is ETGVTQSPTHLIKTRGQQVTLRCSSQSGHNTVSWYQQALGQGPQFIFQYYREEENGRGNFPPRFSGLQFPNYSSELNVNALELDDSALYLCASSRGLDYGYTFGSGTRLTVV.

The CDR3 coding sequence is TGCAGCGCCGACCTACATGAGCAGTTCTTC. Translation: CSADLHEQFF. The chain joins TRBV20-1 to TRBJ2-1; D remains ambiguous. Germline values: CDR1 DFQATT, CDR2 SNEGSKA (reference sequence). This CDR3 spans 10 amino acids.

The sample holds a few counts of this clone. The chain recombines TRBV6-1 with TRBJ1-2; D is unresolved. V was shortened by 7 bases and J by 4 bases, with 13 bases between the two germline ends. Germline V gene sequence: CDR1 MNHNS, CDR2 SASEGT. This CDR3 has 13 amino acids. CDR3 in amino acids: CASTIHLSYGYTF. The CDR3 region has the DNA TGTGCCAGCACCATACACCTCTCCTATGGCTACACCTTC.

V and J are TRBV4-1 and TRBJ2-1, with TRBD1 matching over 7 bases. V lost 1 base and J lost 4; bases outside the gene matches: 4. CDR1 and CDR2 (germline): MGHRA, YSYEKL. The CDR3 has 15 residues. CDR3 residues: CASSQGGQIYNEQFF. CDR3 nucleotides: TGCGCCAGCAGCCAAGGGGGACAGATATACAATGAGCAGTTCTTC.

V is TRBV6-6 and J is TRBJ2-7; 9 bases align to TRBD1. The CDR3 extends over 15 amino acids. The ends lost 6 bases at V and 2 bases at J; junction bases unmatched: 8. Germline CDR1 and CDR2: MNHNY and SVGAGI (reference sequence). CDR3: CASRHVDRGTYEQYF. The CDR3 nucleotides are TGTGCCAGCAGACACGTGGACAGGGGCACCTACGAGCAGTACTTC.

The chain joins TRBV19 to TRBJ2-5, with TRBD2 identical over 9 bases. V was pared by 3 bases and J by 5 bases, with 4 bases of the junction left unmatched. This CDR3 region has 14 residues. CDR1 is LNHDA, CDR2 SQIVND, per germline (reference sequence). CDR3 residues: CASSMGLAGETQYF. The CDR3 DNA reads as TGTGCCAGTAGTATGGGACTAGCTGGGGAGACCCAGTACTTC.

This clone appeared a few times. This chain links TRBV1 with TRBJ2-3; the D call TRBD2 from the table was never checked on the DNA. TRBV1 is described as a pseudogene. This CDR3 has 17 amino acids. The CDR3 region is CTSSRLAEGTSTDTQYF. In DNA, the CDR3 is TGCACCAGCAGCCGCCTTGCGGAGGGGACTAGCACAGATACGCAGTATTTT.

J is TRBJ2-7 and V is TRBV6-5, with 7 nucleotides matching TRBD1. The CDR3 is made up of 15 amino acids. Trimming took 6 bases from V and 4 from J; bases not matched to a gene: 12. CDR1 is MNHEY and CDR2 is SVGAGI in the germline V gene. The CDR3 loop reads CASSRTGQPVYEQYF. As DNA, the CDR3 is TGTGCCAGCAGCCGAACGGGACAGCCAGTATACGAGCAGTACTTC.

The chain combines TRBV11-2 with TRBJ2-1; D unresolved. Trimming stripped 2 bases from V and 9 bases from J, with 8 bases between. The germline V gene has CDR1 SGHAT and CDR2 FQNNGV. The CDR3 spans 12 residues. The CDR3 region is CASSLSHREQFF. Written as DNA, the CDR3 is TGTGCCAGCAGCTTATCCCATCGTGAGCAGTTCTTC.

The V call is TRBV18, the J call TRBJ2-3; a weak D match, TRBD1 (5 bases). The CDR3 is 16 amino acids. Per the germline V gene, CDR1 is KGHSH and CDR2 is LQKENI. Trimming cost V 5 bases and J 1 base, with 16 bases left between them. This CDR3 reads CASSAFNRGGTDTQYF. CDR3 nucleotides: TGTGCCAGCTCAGCTTTTAATAGGGGTGGCACAGATACGCAGTATTTT.

This chain connects TRBV19 to TRBJ2-5; D possibly uses TRBD1 or TRBD2 (5 bases each). With 3 bases removed from V and 5 bases from J, the gap between germline ends came to 16 bases. Germline assignment: CDR1 LNHDA and CDR2 SQIVND (reference sequence). The CDR3 has 15 amino acids. This CDR3 is CASSIRGHRAETQYF. The CDR3 nucleotides read TGTGCCAGTAGTATCCGGGGCCATCGGGCCGAGACCCAGTACTTC. Full variable domain (remainder filled in from reference TRBV19 and TRBJ2-5): DGGITQSPKYLFRKEGQNVTLSCEQNLNHDAMYWYRQDPGQGLRLIYYSQIVNDFQKGDIAEGYSVSREKKESFPLTVTSAQKNPTAFYLCASSIRGHRAETQYFGPGTRLLVL.

This chain connects TRBV7-8 to TRBJ2-3; TRBD1 agrees at 7 bases. This CDR3 has 16 residues. With 3 bases clipped from V and 2 bases from J, the junction kept 8 bases outside the gene matches. The germline CDR1 and CDR2 sequences are SGHVS and FQNEAQ. The CDR3 coding sequence is TGTGCCAGCAGCTTCTTCGGGGACAGCTACACAGATACGCAGTATTTT. It is translated as CASSFFGDSYTDTQYF.

A few counts support this clone. The rearrangement uses TRBV7-9 and TRBJ2-1; the D call may be TRBD1 or TRBD2 (5 bases each). Looked up from germline, CDR1 is SEHNR and CDR2 is FQNEAQ (reference sequence). The CDR3 runs 13 residues. The V end lost 4 bases, the J end lost 6 bases, and 10 bases lay between the germline ends. The CDR3 here is CASSWGPVNEQFF. The CDR3 nucleotides are TGTGCCAGCAGCTGGGGACCCGTCAATGAGCAGTTCTTC.

The table lists this clone with a few counts. The chain has TRBV11-2 and TRBJ1-2, with TRBD1 identical over 7 bases. V was clipped by 5 bases and J by 8 bases; unmatched bases: 8. Germline-derived CDR1 and CDR2 are SGHAT and FQNNGV. This CDR3 comprises 13 residues. The CDR3 reads CASSTEGARGYTF. The CDR3 DNA reads TGTGCCAGCAGCACTGAGGGGGCTCGGGGCTACACCTTC.

V gene TRBV19 combines with J gene TRBJ2-4; D is perhaps TRBD2 (5 bases). Germline lookup yields CDR1 LNHDA and CDR2 SQIVND (reference sequence). Trimming shortened V by 1 base and J by 9 bases, and 13 bases separated the two germline ends. The CDR3 extends over 14 amino acids. For the CDR3, the DNA is TGTGCCAGTAGTATAGCGGGGAGCGACCTCATTCAGTACTTC. It specifies CASSIAGSDLIQYF. The full variable domain, rest sourced from reference TRBV19 and TRBJ2-4, is DGGITQSPKYLFRKEGQNVTLSCEQNLNHDAMYWYRQDPGQGLRLIYYSQIVNDFQKGDIAEGYSVSREKKESFPLTVTSAQKNPTAFYLCASSIAGSDLIQYFGAGTRLSVL.

This clone has only a few counts. The rearrangement joins TRBV9 to TRBJ2-3; D is uncertain. V was pared by 4 bases and J by 2 bases, with 8 bases between. Germline-derived CDR1 and CDR2 are SGDLS and YYNGEE. The CDR3 totals 13 residues. The CDR3 region is CASSPRTTDTQYF. In DNA form, the CDR3 reads TGTGCCAGCAGCCCCCGTACCACAGATACGCAGTATTTT.